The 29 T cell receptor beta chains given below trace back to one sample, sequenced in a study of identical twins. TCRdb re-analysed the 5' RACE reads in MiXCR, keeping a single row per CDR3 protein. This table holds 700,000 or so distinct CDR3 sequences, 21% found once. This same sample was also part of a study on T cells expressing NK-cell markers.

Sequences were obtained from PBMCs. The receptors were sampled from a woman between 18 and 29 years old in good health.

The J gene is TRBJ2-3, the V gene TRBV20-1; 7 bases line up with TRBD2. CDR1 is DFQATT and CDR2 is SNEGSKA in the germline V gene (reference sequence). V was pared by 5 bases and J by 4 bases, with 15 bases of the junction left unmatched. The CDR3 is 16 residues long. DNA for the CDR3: TGCAGTGCTGGACCTTATGGGGGAGGGCCATCAGATACGCAGTATTTT. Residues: CSAGPYGGGPSDTQYF.

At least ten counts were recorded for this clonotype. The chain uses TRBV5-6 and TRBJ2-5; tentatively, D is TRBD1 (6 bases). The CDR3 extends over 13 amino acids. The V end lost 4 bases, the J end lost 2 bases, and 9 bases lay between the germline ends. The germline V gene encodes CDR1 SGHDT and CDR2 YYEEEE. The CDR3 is CASSKDSQETQYF. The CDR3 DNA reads TGTGCCAGCAGCAAGGACAGTCAAGAGACCCAGTACTTC.

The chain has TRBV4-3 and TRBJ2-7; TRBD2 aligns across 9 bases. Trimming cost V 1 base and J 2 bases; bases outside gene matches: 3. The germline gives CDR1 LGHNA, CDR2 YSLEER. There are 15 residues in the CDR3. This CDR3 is CASSQVPSGAYEQYF. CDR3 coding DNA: TGCGCCAGCAGCCAAGTCCCTAGCGGGGCCTACGAGCAGTACTTC.

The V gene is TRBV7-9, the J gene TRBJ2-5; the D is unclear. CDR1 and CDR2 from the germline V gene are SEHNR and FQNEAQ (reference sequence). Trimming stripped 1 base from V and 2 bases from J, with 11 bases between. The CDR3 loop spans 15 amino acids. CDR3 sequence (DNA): TGTGCCAGCAGCTTAGGAGCAGGAAGGCAAGAGACCCAGTACTTC. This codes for CASSLGAGRQETQYF.

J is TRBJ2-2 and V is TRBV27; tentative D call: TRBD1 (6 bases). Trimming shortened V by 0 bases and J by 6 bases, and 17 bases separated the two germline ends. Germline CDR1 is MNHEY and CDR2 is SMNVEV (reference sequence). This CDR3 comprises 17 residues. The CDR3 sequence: CASSLSPDRWEPGELFF. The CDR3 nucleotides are TGTGCCAGCAGTTTATCGCCAGACAGGTGGGAGCCCGGGGAGCTGTTTTTT.

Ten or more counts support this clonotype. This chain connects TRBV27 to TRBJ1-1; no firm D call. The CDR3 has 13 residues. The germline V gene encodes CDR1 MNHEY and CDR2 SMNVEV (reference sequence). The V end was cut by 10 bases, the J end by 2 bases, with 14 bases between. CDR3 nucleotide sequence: TGTGCCATTGGCTTAACATCAAACACTGAAGCTTTCTTT. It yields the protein CAIGLTSNTEAFF.

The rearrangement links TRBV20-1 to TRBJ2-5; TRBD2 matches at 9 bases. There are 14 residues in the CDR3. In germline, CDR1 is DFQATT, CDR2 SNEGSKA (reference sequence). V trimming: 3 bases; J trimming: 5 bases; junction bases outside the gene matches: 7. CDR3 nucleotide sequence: TGCAGTGCTAGTAAGCGGGAGGAGAGGGAGACCCAGTACTTC. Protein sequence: CSASKREERETQYF.

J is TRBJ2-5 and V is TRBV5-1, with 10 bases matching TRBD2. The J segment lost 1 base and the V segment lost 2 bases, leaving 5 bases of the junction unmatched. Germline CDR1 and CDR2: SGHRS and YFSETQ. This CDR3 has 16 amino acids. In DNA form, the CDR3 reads TGCGCCAGCAGCTTCTTAGCGGGGGGCACCCAAGAGACCCAGTACTTC. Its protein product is CASSFLAGGTQETQYF.

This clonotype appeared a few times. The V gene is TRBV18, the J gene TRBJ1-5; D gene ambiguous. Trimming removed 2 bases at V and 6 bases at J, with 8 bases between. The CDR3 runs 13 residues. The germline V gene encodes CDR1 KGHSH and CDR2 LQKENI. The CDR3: CASSPEASQPQHF. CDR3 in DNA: TGTGCCAGCTCACCAGAGGCCTCTCAGCCCCAGCATTTT.

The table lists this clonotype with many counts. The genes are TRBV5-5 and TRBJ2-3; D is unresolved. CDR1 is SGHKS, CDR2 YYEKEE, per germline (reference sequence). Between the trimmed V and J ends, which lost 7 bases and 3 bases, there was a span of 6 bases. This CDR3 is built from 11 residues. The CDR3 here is CASWGTDTQYF. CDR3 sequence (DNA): TGTGCCAGCTGGGGAACAGATACGCAGTATTTT.

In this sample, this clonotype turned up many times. In DNA, the CDR3 is TGCGCCAGCAGCTTGAATACAGGGGAGCAGTTCTTC. It yields the protein CASSLNTGEQFF. The chain uses TRBV5-1 and TRBJ2-1; D is perhaps TRBD1 (6 bases). Trimming removed 1 base from V and 10 bases from J, with 9 bases in between. Germline-derived CDR1 and CDR2 are SGHRS and YFSETQ. This CDR3 contains 12 residues.

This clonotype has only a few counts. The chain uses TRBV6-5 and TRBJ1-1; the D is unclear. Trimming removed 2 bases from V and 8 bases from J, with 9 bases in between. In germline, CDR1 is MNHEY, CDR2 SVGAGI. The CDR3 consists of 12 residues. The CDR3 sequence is CASSYGGLEAFF. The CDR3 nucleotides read TGTGCCAGCAGTTACGGTGGGCTGGAAGCTTTCTTT.

The CDR3 nucleotides read TGTGCCAGCAGTTCTCTGGTCCCGGGGCACACTGAAGCTTTCTTT. Amino acids: CASSSLVPGHTEAFF. The rearrangement links TRBV12-3 or TRBV12-4 to TRBJ1-1, with D tentatively TRBD1 (5 bases). Deletions cut 4 bases from V and 3 bases from J, with 15 bases between. The CDR3 is 15 residues long.

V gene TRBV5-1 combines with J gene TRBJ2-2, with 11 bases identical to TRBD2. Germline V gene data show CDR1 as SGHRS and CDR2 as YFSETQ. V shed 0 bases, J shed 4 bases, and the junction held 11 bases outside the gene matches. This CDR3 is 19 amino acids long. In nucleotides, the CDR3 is TGCGCCAGCAGCTTGGCCCCCACTAGCGGGAGAGGTAGCACCGGGGAGCTGTTTTTT. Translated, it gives CASSLAPTSGRGSTGELFF.

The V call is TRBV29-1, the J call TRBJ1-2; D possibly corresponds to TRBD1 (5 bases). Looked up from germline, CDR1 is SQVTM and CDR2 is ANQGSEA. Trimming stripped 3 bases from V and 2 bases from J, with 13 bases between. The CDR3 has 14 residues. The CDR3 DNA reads TGCAGCGTTGATTCGGGGGAGGCGAACTATGGCTACACCTTC. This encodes CSVDSGEANYGYTF.

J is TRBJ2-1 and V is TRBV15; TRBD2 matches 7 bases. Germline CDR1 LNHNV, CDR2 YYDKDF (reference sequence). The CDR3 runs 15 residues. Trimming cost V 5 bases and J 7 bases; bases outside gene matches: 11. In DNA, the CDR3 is TGTGCCACCAGCTCGCGGACTAGAATCGGAAATGAGCAGTTCTTC. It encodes CATSSRTRIGNEQFF.

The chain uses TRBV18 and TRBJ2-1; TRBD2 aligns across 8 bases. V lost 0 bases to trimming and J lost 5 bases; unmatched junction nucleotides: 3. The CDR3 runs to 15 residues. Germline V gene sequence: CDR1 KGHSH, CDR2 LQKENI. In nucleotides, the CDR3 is TGTGCCAGCTCACCACCGAGACTAGCGAACAATGAGCAGTTCTTC. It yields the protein CASSPPRLANNEQFF.

The CDR3 reads CAISERPLNTEAFF. CDR3 DNA sequence: TGTGCCATCAGTGAACGGCCGTTGAACACTGAAGCTTTCTTT. The chain couples TRBV10-3 to TRBJ1-1; D is uncertain. Trimming pared 3 bases from V and 0 bases from J, leaving 8 bases between. Germline CDR1 and CDR2: ENHRY and SYGVKD. The CDR3 contains 14 residues.

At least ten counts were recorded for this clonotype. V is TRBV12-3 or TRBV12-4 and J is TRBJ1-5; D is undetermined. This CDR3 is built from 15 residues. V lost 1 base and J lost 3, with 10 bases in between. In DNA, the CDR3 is TGTGCCAGCAGTTTAGAGAGGTATTCCAATCAGCCCCAGCATTTT. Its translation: CASSLERYSNQPQHF.

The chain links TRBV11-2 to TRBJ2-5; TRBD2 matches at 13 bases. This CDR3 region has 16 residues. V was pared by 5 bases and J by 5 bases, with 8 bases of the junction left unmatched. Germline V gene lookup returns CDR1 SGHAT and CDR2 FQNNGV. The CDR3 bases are TGTGCCAGCAGCCTCCTACTAGCGGGGGGGGTGGAGACCCAGTACTTC. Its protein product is CASSLLLAGGVETQYF.

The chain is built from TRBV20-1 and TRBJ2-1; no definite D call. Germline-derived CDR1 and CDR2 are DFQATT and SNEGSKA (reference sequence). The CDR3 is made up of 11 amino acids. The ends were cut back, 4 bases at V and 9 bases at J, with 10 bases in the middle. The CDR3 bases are TGCAGTGCTATGGGGTTTCTTGAGCAGTTCTTC. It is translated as CSAMGFLEQFF.

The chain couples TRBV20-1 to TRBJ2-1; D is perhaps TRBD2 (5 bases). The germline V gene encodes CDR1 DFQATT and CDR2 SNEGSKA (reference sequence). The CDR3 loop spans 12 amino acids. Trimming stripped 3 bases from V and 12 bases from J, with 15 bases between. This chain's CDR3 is CSASFFPGGQFF. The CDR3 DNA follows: TGCAGTGCTAGTTTTTTTCCTGGAGGGCAGTTCTTC.

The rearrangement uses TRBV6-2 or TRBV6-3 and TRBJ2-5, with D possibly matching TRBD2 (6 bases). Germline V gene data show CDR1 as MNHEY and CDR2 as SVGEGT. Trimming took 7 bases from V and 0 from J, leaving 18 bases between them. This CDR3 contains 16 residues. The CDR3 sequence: CASTPGSSRYQETQYF. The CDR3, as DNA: TGTGCCAGCACCCCCGGGAGCTCCAGGTACCAAGAGACCCAGTACTTC.

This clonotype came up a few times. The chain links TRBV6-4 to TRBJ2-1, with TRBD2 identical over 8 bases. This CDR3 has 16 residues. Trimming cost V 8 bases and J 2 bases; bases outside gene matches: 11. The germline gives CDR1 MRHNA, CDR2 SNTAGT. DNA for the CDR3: TGTGCCAGCTCGAAACTAGCGGAAACCACCTACAATGAGCAGTTCTTC. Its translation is CASSKLAETTYNEQFF.

The CDR3 DNA sequence: TGTGCCAGCAGTGACACTACCCCCCGGGAGCTGTTTTTT. Residues: CASSDTTPRELFF. The chain uses TRBV25-1 and TRBJ2-2; no firm D call. This CDR3 spans 13 amino acids. The V end lost 3 bases, the J end lost 9 bases, and 11 bases lay between the germline ends. Germline V lookup: CDR1 MGHDK, CDR2 SYGVNS.

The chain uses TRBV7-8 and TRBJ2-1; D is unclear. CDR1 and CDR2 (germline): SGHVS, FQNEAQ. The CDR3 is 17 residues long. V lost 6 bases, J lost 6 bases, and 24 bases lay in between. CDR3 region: CASSPYGYGQKINEQFF. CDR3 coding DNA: TGTGCCAGCAGTCCCTATGGTTACGGCCAGAAAATCAATGAGCAGTTCTTC. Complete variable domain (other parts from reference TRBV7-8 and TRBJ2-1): GAGVSQSPRYKVAKRGQDVALRCDPISGHVSLFWYQQALGQGPEFLTYFQNEAQLDKSGLPSDRFFAERPEGSVSTLKIQRTQQEDSAVYLCASSPYGYGQKINEQFFGPGTRLTVL.

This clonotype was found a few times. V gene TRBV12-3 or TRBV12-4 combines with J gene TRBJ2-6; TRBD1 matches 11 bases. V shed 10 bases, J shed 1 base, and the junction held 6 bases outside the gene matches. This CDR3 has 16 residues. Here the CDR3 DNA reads TGTGCCATCCGGACAGGGGGCGCATCTGGGGCCAACGTCCTGACTTTC. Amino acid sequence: CAIRTGGASGANVLTF.

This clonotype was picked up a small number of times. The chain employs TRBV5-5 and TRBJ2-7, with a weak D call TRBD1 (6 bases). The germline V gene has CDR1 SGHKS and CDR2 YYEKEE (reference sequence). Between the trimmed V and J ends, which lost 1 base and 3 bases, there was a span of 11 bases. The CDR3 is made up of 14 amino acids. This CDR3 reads CASSLWQGHYEQYF. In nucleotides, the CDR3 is TGTGCCAGCAGCTTGTGGCAGGGGCACTACGAGCAGTACTTC.

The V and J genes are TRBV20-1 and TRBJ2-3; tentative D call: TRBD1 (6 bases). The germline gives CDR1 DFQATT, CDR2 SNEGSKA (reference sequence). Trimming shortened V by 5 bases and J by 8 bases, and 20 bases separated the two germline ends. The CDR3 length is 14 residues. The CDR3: CSAALRGRGSTQYF. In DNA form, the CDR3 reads TGCAGTGCTGCCCTCAGGGGCCGGGGAAGTACGCAGTATTTT.